This T cell receptor beta chain was documented in a study of T cell repertoires in ileal Crohn's disease. Study-wide context: Operated complications were stricturing disease (roughly 60%) and penetrating disease (39%). Study observations and caveats: Active smokers at surgery had more clonal expansions than non-smokers.

Trimming took 2 bases from V and 4 from J; bases not matched to a gene: 7. Germline lookup yields CDR1 SGHVS and CDR2 FNYEAQ. This CDR3 comprises 16 residues. Regarding this clone: Its antigen is as yet unknown.

Libraries were prepared by immunoSEQ multiplex PCR; TCRdb keeps only in-frame clonotypes and omits some of them. Here the sample spans some 27,000 clones, about 80% being singletons. This TCR was recovered from an adult with Crohn's disease. The chain carries TRBV7-6 and TRBJ2-7; 11 positions agree with TRBD2. Sequenced material: ileal tissue. CDR3 sequence: CASSLSSGLAEYEQYF. CDR3 DNA: TGTGCCAGCAGCTTATCCTCGGGACTAGCGGAATACGAGCAGTACTTC.